This TCR beta chain was found in a study of T cell repertoires in cytomegalovirus infection. Whole-study context: Indications of both CMV infection and matching HLA type were provided by public TCR beta signatures.

A single record per CDR3 protein comes from TCRdb applying MiXCR to the reads. The sample yields approximately 550,000 distinct CDR3 sequences, about 17% seen once. This clonotype was detected ten times or more. Its target is not known. The CDR3 has 12 amino acids. V lost 7 bases and J lost 1, with 7 bases in between. CDR1 is MNHNS and CDR2 is SASEGT in the germline V gene. General study results and limits: HLA-C-restricted, CMV-specific TCR beta clonotypes were dominant ex vivo. Identification of carriers of CMV plus the relevant HLA was achieved through cumulative public TCR beta family frequency.

The rearrangement uses TRBV6-1 and TRBJ2-5, with a tentative D call TRBD1 (5 bases). This clonotype was obtained from a human donor in good health (CMV status not recorded). Some clones in this sample may be carry-over from other donors' samples. The sequencing input was CD8+ T cells from PBMCs. The CDR3 loop reads CASNRFQETQYF. CDR3 nucleotide sequence: TGTGCCAGCAACAGGTTCCAAGAGACCCAGTACTTC.